This record looks at one TCR beta chain sequence and its context. This sample was taken from a study of blood T cells in healthy people across ages. With a J-beta primer mix and a sample-barcoded 5' primer, a second PCR ran about 6 to 11 cycles. TCRdb ran MiXCR on the 5' RACE reads and lists one entry per CDR3 protein. This table holds under 1 million distinct CDR3 sequences, approximately 44% found once. Germline V gene lookup returns CDR1 MNHNY and CDR2 SVGAGI (reference sequence). The V end lost 7 bases, the J end lost 1 base, and 11 bases lay between the germline ends. This CDR3 spans 14 amino acids.

This chain joins TRBV6-6 and TRBJ2-1, with D perhaps TRBD1 (6 bases). The TCR comes from a man aged 55 to 69 in good health. What was sequenced was blood. CDR3 sequence: CASTKQGSYNEQFF. CDR3 sequence (DNA): TGTGCCAGCACCAAACAGGGATCCTACAATGAGCAGTTCTTC.